This T cell receptor beta chain was sequenced during a study of blood T cell repertoires in COVID-19 (dated by TCRdb to 2020 to 2021). Study-wide context: ImmuneRACE Cohort 3 recovered participants were defined by two consecutive negative NP/OP PCR tests, healthcare professional clearance, or symptom resolution. A freely available public database, intended as a resource for researchers studying the immune response to SARS-CoV-2, is where the repertoires were released. A de-identified subject ID, COVID-19 status, age in years and sex were almost always included in the sample metadata. The samples were drawn from two sources: the first 160 participants of the ongoing ImmuneRACE study, and 950 to 1,500 subjects contributed by 6 global collaborators. The dataset comprised deeply sampled blood TCRbeta repertoires from subjects exposed to, actively infected with, or recovered from COVID-19. HLA class I and class II types, where available, came from metadata supplied by the sample provider rather than from assay-based typing. The prospective study material was composed of cDNA or gDNA derived from T cells, B-cell-depleted T cells, or PBMCs. The collaborator samples originated in the United States, Italy and Spain and spanned the acute and convalescent phases of COVID-19. The paper as a whole reports these results and caveats: The amount of clinical and demographic metadata varied by source and participant and was provided uncurated.

CDR1 and CDR2 (SGHAT, FQNNGV) derive from the germline V gene. V is pared back by 4 bases and J by 1 base, with 16 bases lying between the germline termini. Including the terminal cysteine and phenylalanine, the CDR3 comprises 16 residues. The CDR3 DNA has 48 bases and is translated from base 1. TCRbeta CDR3 regions were amplified from genomic DNA by means of the immunoSEQ Assay, a bias-controlled multiplex PCR. The original methods were these. The number of nucleated cells in each sample was estimated from the amplification of reference gene primers within the assay. To quantify the absolute abundance of each unique TCRbeta CDR3 rearrangement, sequence reads were collapsed and filtered. For each sample, productive Simpson clonality was calculated as the square root of Simpson's diversity index over productive rearrangements. Sourced from immuneACCESS, this table was stored by TCRdb with only in-frame sequences that have V and J called. A share of the clones is absent; for the studies checked, an unresolved V gene accounts for under half, and the remainder has no known explanation. The V and J calls and clone size were taken over from that table, and D and trimming were inferred from the DNA. Within this sample are roughly 210,000 clones, with about nine tenths of them counted one time only. The ten top clones hold approximately 7.2% of the sample.

Note on this clone: Its antigen has not been determined. Base-call qualities are not available, and no considerably larger clone is one nucleotide away.

Participants in the prospective study were aged roughly 18 to 100 years, lived in 20 to 25 United States geographic areas, and enrolled through a virtual design. Cohort assignment in the prospective study relied on participant-reported clinical history from a screening survey and a study questionnaire. Each participant in the prospective study had whole blood, serum and a nasopharyngeal or oropharyngeal swab collected by mobile phlebotomists. Additional blood draws and questionnaires over an approximately 2-month period could optionally be provided by prospective study participants. Blood samples from the prospective study were shipped frozen or at room temperature prior to DNA extraction.

The sequence was collected from a man aged 25 to 45 in a cohort exposed to, infected with or recovered from COVID-19 (not recorded which). Recombination linked TRBV11-2 to TRBJ1-1; a confident D gene designation cannot be given. The specimen sequenced was PBMCs or T cells enriched from blood (not recorded which). The encoded CDR3 is CASSSRQEHRNTEAFF. The sequenced DNA is TGTGCCAGCAGCTCTCGACAAGAGCATAGGAACACTGAAGCTTTCTTT. Outside the CDR3, residues come from the reference TRBV11-2 and TRBJ1-1 proteins, so the full variable domain is: EAGVAQSPRYKIIEKRQSVAFWCNPISGHATLYWYQQILGQGPKLLIQFQNNGVVDDSQLPKDRFSAERLKGVDSTLKIQPAKLEDSAVYLCASSSRQEHRNTEAFFGQGTRLTVV.